Following are 28 T cell receptor beta chains from one sample sequenced in a study of Tregs in tolerant kidney transplant recipients. The repertoire was sequenced with immunoSEQ multiplex PCR; TCRdb's copy has only in-frame clones and lacks some. The sample totals about 30,000 clones. The specimen comprised CD8+ T cells from blood, sampled before the transplant. Receptor source: a human donor who received a combined kidney and bone marrow transplant.

In the case of this clone: The read stops 3 residues short of the end of the CDR3; the missing end is completed from the germline J gene. The chain couples TRBV18 to TRBJ2-5, with TRBD1 matching over 9 bases. The CDR3 totals 14 residues. The V gene's germline CDR1 is KGHSH and CDR2 LQKENI. The trim removed 6 bases at V and 7 bases at J, leaving 9 bases unmatched. Partial CDR3 DNA: TGTGCCAGCTCTACGGACAGGGGCCTTATGACC. Protein sequence: CASSTDRGLMT. The CDR3 in full is CASSTDRGLMTQYF.

Regarding this clone: The read ends 3 residues shy of where the CDR3 ends; the end is completed using the germline J gene. The rearrangement uses TRBV20-1 and TRBJ1-5; tentatively, D is TRBD1 (6 bases). Germline V gives CDR1 DFQATT, CDR2 SNEGSKA (reference sequence). Trimming left V 3 bases short and J 2 bases short, with 14 bases between. CDR3 length: 15 amino acids. The DNA read from the CDR3 is TGCAGTGCTAGTCGGAAGGGGGTGGGCAATCAGCCC. Encoded protein: CSASRKGVGNQP. The whole CDR3 is CSASRKGVGNQPQHF.

Points on this clone: The observed sequence ends 3 residues before the CDR3 terminus, with the missing tail filled in from the germline J gene. The V gene is TRBV14, the J gene TRBJ2-7, with TRBD1 identical over 9 bases. The CDR3 has 16 amino acids. From germline, CDR1 is SGHDN and CDR2 FVKESK. Unmatched junction bases numbered 5, after V lost 0 bases and J lost 2 bases. CDR3 sequence: CASSQDFGTGPYEQYF. The covered CDR3 bases are TGTGCCAGCAGCCAAGATTTCGGGACAGGGCCCTACGAG. Full variable domain (remainder filled in from reference TRBV14 and TRBJ2-7): EAGVTQFPSHSVIEKGQTVTLRCDPISGHDNLYWYRRVMGKEIKFLLHFVKESKQDESGMPNNRFLAERTGGTYSTLKVQPAELEDSGVYFCASSQDFGTGPYEQYFGPGTRLTVT.

For this clone: The read stops 3 residues short of the end of the CDR3; the missing end is completed from the germline J gene. The chain is built from TRBV11-2 and TRBJ2-7; D not resolved. Per the germline V gene, CDR1 is SGHAT and CDR2 is FQNNGV. Trimming left V 5 bases short and J 0 bases short, with 8 bases between. The CDR3 totals 13 residues. The CDR3 DNA, read in part, is TGTGCCAGCAGCCCGCGTTACTCCTACGAG. Its protein is CASSPRYSYE. The CDR3 in its entirety is CASSPRYSYEQYF.

About this clone: The CDR3 goes on 3 residues after the read ends, and that part is filled in from the germline J gene. The V and J genes are TRBV15 and TRBJ1-4, with 7 bases aligning to TRBD1. The CDR3 consists of 15 residues. Germline CDR1 reads LNHNV; CDR2 reads YYDKDF (reference sequence). V lost 5 bases to trimming and J lost 7 bases; unmatched junction nucleotides: 10. The CDR3 here is CATSFQGDLFEKLFF. Incomplete CDR3 DNA: TGTGCCACCAGCTTTCAGGGGGACCTATTTGAAAAA.

To note about this clone: The read stops 3 residues short of the end of the CDR3; the missing end is completed from the germline J gene. The chain recombines TRBV29-1 with TRBJ2-5, with D tentatively TRBD1 (6 bases). The CDR3 consists of 13 residues. Trimming removed 1 base at V and 3 bases at J, with 9 bases between. Looked up from germline, CDR1 is SQVTM and CDR2 is ANQGSEA. The CDR3 is CSVEGDNEETQYF. The part of the CDR3 DNA that was read is TGCAGCGTTGAAGGGGACAACGAAGAGACC.

As concerns this clone: The sequenced fragment ends 3 residues before the CDR3 boundary, so the rest is inferred from the germline J gene. The chain combines TRBV2 with TRBJ1-1, with D tentatively TRBD1 (6 bases). The CDR3 is 10 amino acids. Germline loops: CDR1 SNHLY, CDR2 FYNNEI. The sequenced part of the CDR3 DNA is TGTGCCAGTGCGGGGGCCGAA. It translates to CASAGAE. The entire CDR3 sequence reads CASAGAEAFF. Variable domain in full (rest from reference TRBV2 and TRBJ1-1): EPEVTQTPSHQVTQMGQEVILRCVPISNHLYFYWYRQILGQKVEFLVSFYNNEISEKSEIFDDQFSVERPDGSNFTLKIRSTKLEDSAMYFCASAGAEAFFGQGTRLTVV.

Details on this clone: The missing CDR3 end, 3 residues past where the read stops, is filled in from the germline J gene. Other nucleotide sequences from this sample produce the same CDR3. The chain uses TRBV7-9 and TRBJ1-1; possibly TRBD1 for D (5 bases). Trimming took 1 base from V and 1 from J, leaving 7 bases between them. The germline V gene has CDR1 SEHNR and CDR2 FQNEAQ (reference sequence). This CDR3 region has 14 residues. CDR3 DNA (partial): TGTGCCAGCAGCTTAGTGAGGGGGAACACTGAA. It is translated as CASSLVRGNTE. The complete CDR3 reads CASSLVRGNTEAFF.

A remark on this clone: The read gets to within 3 residues of the CDR3 end, and the germline J gene fills in the rest. The chain has TRBV14 and TRBJ2-5, with D possibly TRBD2 on 6 matching bases. The V gene's germline CDR1 is SGHDN and CDR2 FVKESK. CDR3 length: 15 amino acids. The ends were cut back, 0 bases at V and 3 bases at J, with 11 bases in the middle. CDR3 DNA, as far as it was read: TGTGCCAGCAGCCAAGAGGCTTTAGCGGAAGAGACC. It yields the protein CASSQEALAEET. The whole CDR3 region reads CASSQEALAEETQYF.

Concerning this clone: The missing CDR3 end, 3 residues past where the read stops, is filled in from the germline J gene. This sequence joins TRBV4-1 and TRBJ2-7; 14 bases agree with TRBD2. The CDR3 loop spans 18 amino acids. The germline CDR1 and CDR2 sequences are MGHRA and YSYEKL. V lost 0 bases, J lost 4 bases, and 8 bases stayed unmatched. CDR3 residues: CASSQETRLAGGKYEQYF. The CDR3 bases that were read are TGCGCCAGCAGCCAAGAAACCCGACTAGCGGGAGGGAAGTACGAG.

Comments on this clone: The read ends 3 residues early relative to the CDR3; the germline J gene fills the gap. V usage is TRBV2 and J usage is TRBJ1-1, with TRBD1 matching 7 bases. Trimming removed 3 bases from V and 5 bases from J; junction bases left unmatched: 3. Per germline, CDR1 SNHLY and CDR2 FYNNEI. CDR3 length: 13 residues. The CDR3 spells CASSETQGTEAFF. The DNA read from the CDR3 is TGTGCCAGCAGTGAGACACAGGGGACTGAA.

About this clone itself: Sequencing ends 3 residues short of the CDR3 end; the germline J gene provides the rest. The chain links TRBV29-1 to TRBJ2-5; no reliable D call. This CDR3 is 14 amino acids long. The V gene's germline CDR1 is SQVTM and CDR2 ANQGSEA. Trimming removed 8 bases from V and 1 base from J, with 17 bases in between. The CDR3 is CSYILTQPQETQYF. The CDR3 bases that were read are TGCAGCTATATTTTGACACAACCCCAAGAGACC. The full variable domain, its missing parts supplied by reference TRBV29-1 and TRBJ2-5, is SAVISQKPSRDICQRGTSLTIQCQVDSQVTMMFWYRQQPGQSLTLIATANQGSEATYESGFVIDKFPISRPNLTFSTLTVSNMSPEDSSIYLCSYILTQPQETQYFGPGTRLLVL.

Concerning this clone itself: The CDR3 end falls 3 residues outside the read, so it is completed with the germline J gene. The chain has TRBV19 and TRBJ2-3; 11 nucleotides match TRBD2. V lost 7 bases and J lost 0; bases outside the gene matches: 3. CDR3 length: 15 amino acids. Germline loops: CDR1 LNHDA, CDR2 SQIVND (reference sequence). This CDR3 is CASKIAGGSTDTQYF. The DNA read from the CDR3 is TGTGCCAGTAAGATAGCGGGAGGGAGCACAGATACG.

In the case of this clone: The CDR3 extends 3 residues past the end of the read, so its final part is completed from the germline J gene. The chain has TRBV20-1 and TRBJ2-5, with TRBD2 matching 12 bases. Trimming took 5 bases from V and 7 from J; bases not matched to a gene: 5. Germline V gene lookup returns CDR1 DFQATT and CDR2 SNEGSKA (reference sequence). The length of the CDR3 is 13 residues. The CDR3 loop is CSAPTSGSWTQYF. The sequenced part of the CDR3 DNA is TGCAGTGCTCCGACTAGCGGGAGTTGGACC.

In the case of this clone: The missing CDR3 end, 3 residues past where the read stops, is filled in from the germline J gene. This sample includes further DNA sequences coding for the same CDR3. The chain combines TRBV29-1 with TRBJ2-7; 7 bases fit TRBD2. This CDR3 comprises 12 residues. V shed 4 bases, J shed 2 bases, and the junction held 2 bases outside the gene matches. In germline, CDR1 is SQVTM, CDR2 ANQGSEA. CDR3 sequence reads: CSVVAGAYEQYF. Partial CDR3 DNA: TGCAGCGTTGTGGCGGGAGCCTACGAG.

On this clone: The CDR3 end lies 3 residues beyond the end of the read and is filled in from the germline J gene. The gene calls are TRBV5-5 and TRBJ2-5; TRBD1 matches at 10 bases. Germline assignment: CDR1 SGHKS and CDR2 YYEKEE (reference sequence). V lost 2 bases, J lost 5 bases, and 6 bases stayed unmatched. The CDR3 length is 15 residues. This CDR3 is CASSFPGQGKETQYF. The CDR3 DNA, read in part, is TGTGCCAGCAGCTTCCCGGGACAGGGGAAGGAGACC.

Notes on this clone: One junction end disagrees with the germline gene, perhaps due to a read error. Coverage ceases 3 residues before the CDR3 finishes, and the germline J gene fills in the end. The rearrangement links TRBV4-2 to TRBJ1-4; D may be TRBD1 (6 bases). The germline V gene encodes CDR1 LGHNA and CDR2 YNFKEQ. This CDR3 comprises 15 residues. The CDR3 bases that were read are TGCGCCAGCAGCCAAGATCAGGGGACGAATGAAAAA. Its protein is CASSQDQGTNEK. The complete CDR3 protein is CASSQDQGTNEKLFF.

CDR3 amino acids: CASRQGTPTGELFF. The sequenced part of the CDR3 DNA is TGTGCCAGCAGACAGGGGACCCCGACCGGGGAG. The chain has TRBV2 and TRBJ2-2; 7 bases fit TRBD1. The read falls 3 residues short of the CDR3 end, and the missing part is taken from the germline J gene. Trimming took 6 bases from V and 5 from J; bases not matched to a gene: 6. Germline-derived CDR1 and CDR2 are SNHLY and FYNNEI. The CDR3 length is 14 residues.

For this clone: The missing CDR3 end, 3 residues past where the read stops, is filled in from the germline J gene. The chain employs TRBV7-9 and TRBJ2-3; D unresolved. Germline values: CDR1 SEHNR, CDR2 FQNEAQ (reference sequence). The CDR3 sequence is 13 residues long. Trimming took off 3 bases at V and 0 bases at J, with 4 bases between the two ends. CDR3 region: CASSLSSTDTQYF. The part of the CDR3 DNA that was read is TGTGCCAGCAGCTTGTCGAGCACAGATACG.

With regard to this clone: The read halts 3 residues ahead of the CDR3 end, with the missing end drawn from the germline J gene. The J gene is TRBJ1-6, the V gene TRBV7-9; D not certain. The germline V gene has CDR1 SEHNR and CDR2 FQNEAQ (reference sequence). The CDR3 covers 11 residues. The CDR3 loop reads CASSREVPLHF. The CDR3 bases that were read are TGTGCCAGCAGCCGTGAGGTCCCC. Full variable domain (remainder filled in from reference TRBV7-9 and TRBJ1-6): DTGVSQNPRHKITKRGQNVTFRCDPISEHNRLYWYRQTLGQGPEFLTYFQNEAQLEKSRLLSDRFSAERPKGSFSTLEIQRTEQGDSAMYLCASSREVPLHFGNGTRLTVT.

As for this clone: The CDR3 end lies 3 residues beyond the end of the read and is filled in from the germline J gene. The chain has TRBV20-1 and TRBJ2-1; 13 nucleotides align to TRBD2. Germline V lookup: CDR1 DFQATT, CDR2 SNEGSKA (reference sequence). CDR3 length: 16 amino acids. The J segment lost 8 bases and the V segment lost 0 bases, leaving 7 bases of the junction unmatched. The sequenced CDR3 bases are TGCAGTGCTAGAGATGGGACTAGCGGGATCAGGGATGAG. The encoded protein is CSARDGTSGIRDE. The full CDR3 is CSARDGTSGIRDEQFF.

Regarding this clone: The sequenced fragment ends 3 residues before the CDR3 boundary, so the rest is inferred from the germline J gene. The gene calls are TRBV30 and TRBJ1-2, with D possibly TRBD1 on 6 matching bases. The V end was cut by 1 base, the J end by 3 bases, with 21 bases between. Germline CDR1 reads GTSNPN; CDR2 reads SVGIG (reference sequence). This CDR3 has 17 residues. The DNA read from the CDR3 is TGTGCCTGGAGTGCGAAGACAACAGGGTCTTTCCACTATGGC. Protein: CAWSAKTTGSFHYG. From start to end, the CDR3 is CAWSAKTTGSFHYGYTF.

Notes on this clone: Read coverage stops 3 residues before the CDR3 terminus; the germline J gene supplies the remainder. The chain uses TRBV6-2 or TRBV6-3 and TRBJ2-7; TRBD2 agrees at 7 bases. Germline loops: CDR1 MNHEY, CDR2 SVGEGT. The CDR3 is 15 residues long. The ends lost 7 bases at V and 2 bases at J; junction bases unmatched: 11. The CDR3 bases that were read are TGTGCCAGCACCTACGCGGGAGCCCCAACCTACGAG. It specifies CASTYAGAPTYE. The full-length CDR3 reads as CASTYAGAPTYEQYF.

A note on this clone: From the germline J gene comes the end of the CDR3, since the read stops 3 residues before it. The J gene is TRBJ1-1, the V gene TRBV11-3; TRBD1 matches 7 bases. The CDR3 runs to 13 residues. Per germline, CDR1 SGHNT and CDR2 YENEEA. V gave up 3 bases and J gave up 3 bases; unmatched junction bases: 1. The CDR3 is CASSFGTDTEAFF. CDR3 DNA (partial): TGTGCCAGCAGCTTCGGGACAGACACTGAA.

A word on this clone: The read is 3 residues too short to cover the CDR3 end, so that end is filled in from the germline J gene. The chain has TRBV20-1 and TRBJ1-1; perhaps TRBD1 as D (5 bases). Trimming cost V 8 bases and J 5 bases, with 15 bases left between them. This CDR3 comprises 12 residues. Germline V lookup: CDR1 DFQATT, CDR2 SNEGSKA (reference sequence). CDR3 DNA, as far as it was read: TGCAGTCCCCGGGGGTTGGGGACTGAA. It translates to CSPRGLGTE. The complete CDR3 protein is CSPRGLGTEAFF.

In the case of this clone: The read terminates 3 residues before the CDR3 end, so the remaining end is supplied by the germline J gene. The chain is built from TRBV29-1 and TRBJ2-2; D is perhaps TRBD2 (5 bases). CDR3 size: 14 residues. Germline assignment: CDR1 SQVTM and CDR2 ANQGSEA. V was pared by 4 bases and J by 1 base, with 10 bases between. CDR3 in amino acids: CSVGFSVNTGELFF. CDR3 DNA (partial): TGCAGCGTTGGTTTTAGCGTGAACACCGGGGAG.

With regard to this clone: Read coverage stops 3 residues before the CDR3 terminus; the germline J gene supplies the remainder. The V gene is TRBV7-9, the J gene TRBJ2-2, with D unclear. The CDR3 is 15 residues long. The germline V and J ends were trimmed by 4 bases and 1 base, with 10 bases remaining between them. Germline V gives CDR1 SEHNR, CDR2 FQNEAQ (reference sequence). The CDR3 sequence: CASSYTKLNTGELFF. Incomplete CDR3 DNA: TGTGCCAGCAGCTATACCAAACTGAACACCGGGGAG.

CDR3 DNA (partial): TGTGCCAGCAGTCCCACCCCGCGGGGGGTGTACACTGAA. As protein: CASSPTPRGVYTE. The full CDR3 protein is CASSPTPRGVYTEAFF. The V call is TRBV28, the J call TRBJ1-1; D is possibly TRBD1 (5 bases). The observed sequence ends 3 residues before the CDR3 terminus, with the missing tail filled in from the germline J gene. This CDR3 spans 16 amino acids. Trimming shortened V by 5 bases and J by 3 bases, and 19 bases separated the two germline ends. CDR1 is MDHEN and CDR2 is SYDVKM in the germline V gene.